The TCR beta chain described here comes from a study of blood T cell repertoires in COVID-19. Study overall: Sources were T cells, B-cell-depleted T cells, or PBMCs; the material itself was cDNA or gDNA.

The CDR3 is made up of 13 amino acids. The germline V gene encodes CDR1 MNHEY and CDR2 SVGAGI. The V and J ends lost 5 bases and 5 bases respectively, with 10 bases between them. Per the original methods: Reference gene primer amplification gave nucleated cell count estimates. Assay used: immunoSEQ multiplex PCR; TCRdb lists only in-frame clones, some missing. V, J and clone size reflect that table, while D and trimming were determined from the DNA. The sample shows some 100,000 clones, 83% of them seen only once. Material for sequencing was peripheral blood. The chain joins TRBV6-5 to TRBJ1-3; D might be TRBD1 (5 bases). The clonotype originates from a woman in her fifties or sixties with acute or convalescent COVID-19. The CDR3 DNA sequence: TGTGCCAGCAGTCGGGACTGGAGAAACACCATATATTTT. Encoded protein: CASSRDWRNTIYF.